A single sample is the source of the 29 T cell receptor beta chains below, sequenced in a study of CD8 T cells in ankylosing spondylitis. One entry per CDR3 protein results from TCRdb running MiXCR on the 5' RACE reads. The sample comprises about 240,000 distinct CDR3 sequences, around a tenth of which are singletons, and 6% to 8.5% rests with the top ten. Sequenced: blood, either unsorted or a sorted T cell fraction (not recorded which). The receptors come from a male donor with ankylosing spondylitis or in good health (not recorded which).

This clonotype showed up many times. The rearrangement uses TRBV20-1 and TRBJ2-5; possible D gene TRBD2, 5 bases. V shed 6 bases and J shed 0 bases, with 14 bases lying between them. The CDR3 is 14 amino acids. From germline, CDR1 is DFQATT and CDR2 SNEGSKA (reference sequence). CDR3 amino acids: CSAHLSGDQETQYF. In DNA form, the CDR3 reads TGCAGTGCCCATTTGTCCGGGGACCAAGAGACCCAGTACTTC.

This clonotype showed up just a few times. The chain recombines TRBV6-2 or TRBV6-3 with TRBJ2-3; 10 bases are a match to TRBD2. The trim removed 6 bases at V and 6 bases at J, leaving 9 bases unmatched. In germline, CDR1 is MNHEY, CDR2 SVGEGT. The CDR3 spans 15 residues. CDR3 region: CASRLLAGVRDTQYF. In nucleotides, the CDR3 is TGTGCCAGCAGACTGCTAGCGGGGGTACGCGATACGCAGTATTTT.

This clonotype was seen only a few times. The V gene is TRBV6-1, the J gene TRBJ1-1, with 8 bases fitting TRBD1. V lost 1 base, J lost 8 bases, and 9 bases stayed unmatched. CDR1 and CDR2 from the germline V gene are MNHNS and SASEGT. This CDR3 has 15 amino acids. Written as DNA, the CDR3 is TGTGCCAGCAGTGAAGGAATCCCGGGACAGGCAGAAGCTTTCTTT. The encoded protein is CASSEGIPGQAEAFF.

The rearrangement joins TRBV10-2 to TRBJ2-6; D possibly corresponds to TRBD1 (6 bases). The CDR3 has 16 residues. Germline V gives CDR1 WSHSY, CDR2 SAAADI. Trimming left V 0 bases short and J 0 bases short, with 6 bases between. In nucleotides, the CDR3 is TGCGCCAGCAGTGAGTCGGGGGCCTCTGGGGCCAACGTCCTGACTTTC. It specifies CASSESGASGANVLTF.

This clonotype was counted many times. The chain has TRBV29-1 and TRBJ1-1, with 8 bases lining up with TRBD1. V was pared by 7 bases and J by 2 bases, with 6 bases of the junction left unmatched. This CDR3 comprises 13 residues. CDR1 SQVTM and CDR2 ANQGSEA come from the germline V gene. The CDR3 nucleotides are TGCAGCGCCTCCTCAGGGGGCAACACTGAAGCTTTCTTT. This encodes CSASSGGNTEAFF.

This clonotype was seen repeatedly, ten times or more. J is TRBJ2-1 and V is TRBV5-1, with 16 bases fitting TRBD2. The germline CDR1 and CDR2 sequences are SGHRS and YFSETQ. The CDR3 runs 21 residues. The V and J ends lost 3 bases and 7 bases, in that order; junction bases with no gene match: 19. In DNA, the CDR3 is TGCGCCAGCAGCTCGTTCCAAAGTGGGACTAGCGGGAGGGCCTTGAGAAATGAGCAGTTCTTC. It codes for CASSSFQSGTSGRALRNEQFF.

This clonotype was detected ten times or more. This sequence joins TRBV24-1 and TRBJ2-7; perhaps TRBD1 as D (5 bases). The CDR3 consists of 14 residues. The V gene lost 11 bases and the J gene lost 2 bases, with 18 bases spanning the gap. Germline CDR1 reads KGHDR; CDR2 reads SFDVKD. The CDR3 DNA is TGTGCCATCATGTTTGGGGCAGAGACCTACGAGCAGTACTTC. Encoded protein: CAIMFGAETYEQYF.

This clonotype turned up a few times. This chain links TRBV20-1 with TRBJ2-7; TRBD2 is a possible D gene (5 bases). The V end lost 3 bases, the J end lost 2 bases, and 8 bases lay between the germline ends. This CDR3 has 12 residues. Germline CDR1 is DFQATT and CDR2 is SNEGSKA (reference sequence). This chain's CDR3 is CSASGGPYEQYF. The CDR3 DNA reads as TGCAGTGCTAGCGGAGGTCCCTACGAGCAGTACTTC.

This clonotype has ten or more counts. The V and J genes are TRBV14 and TRBJ2-2; D unresolved. The CDR3 loop spans 15 amino acids. V was cut by 4 bases and J by 0 bases, with 9 bases left in between. Germline lookup yields CDR1 SGHDN and CDR2 FVKESK. Written as DNA, the CDR3 is TGTGCCAGCAGCCTCGGGCCCTCGAACACCGGGGAGCTGTTTTTT. Amino acids: CASSLGPSNTGELFF.

V and J are TRBV29-1 and TRBJ2-1; no firm D call. With 6 bases removed from V and 6 bases from J, the gap between germline ends came to 21 bases. Germline V gives CDR1 SQVTM, CDR2 ANQGSEA. This CDR3 region has 15 residues. CDR3 in DNA: TGCAGCGTAAGGCCAGTGGTAGGGCGGAGCAATGAGCAGTTCTTC. Its translation is CSVRPVVGRSNEQFF.

V and J are TRBV7-9 and TRBJ2-4; D possibly matches TRBD1 or TRBD2 (6 bases each). Trimming took off 10 bases at V and 6 bases at J, with 19 bases between the two ends. Germline-derived CDR1 and CDR2 are SEHNR and FQNEAQ (reference sequence). This CDR3 has 14 amino acids. Here the CDR3 reads CATEGFGGPNIQYF. The DNA for the CDR3 is TGTGCCACGGAAGGATTCGGGGGCCCAAACATTCAGTACTTC.

This clonotype was seen many times. The J gene is TRBJ1-5, the V gene TRBV2; 9 bases line up with TRBD1. The V and J ends lost 8 bases and 7 bases, in that order; junction bases with no gene match: 6. The germline V gene has CDR1 SNHLY and CDR2 FYNNEI. The CDR3 loop spans 13 amino acids. CDR3 sequence: CASRTGAPQPQHF. CDR3 DNA sequence: TGTGCCAGCCGGACAGGGGCACCCCAGCCCCAGCATTTT. Full variable domain (remainder filled in from reference TRBV2 and TRBJ1-5): EPEVTQTPSHQVTQMGQEVILRCVPISNHLYFYWYRQILGQKVEFLVSFYNNEISEKSEIFDDQFSVERPDGSNFTLKIRSTKLEDSAMYFCASRTGAPQPQHFGDGTRLSIL.

The chain couples TRBV20-1 to TRBJ1-5, with 8 bases aligning to TRBD1. This CDR3 contains 14 residues. CDR1 and CDR2 (germline): DFQATT, SNEGSKA (reference sequence). Trimming took 4 bases from V and 5 from J; bases not matched to a gene: 7. The CDR3 loop is CSAKTGAADQPQHF. DNA for the CDR3: TGCAGTGCTAAGACAGGGGCGGCGGATCAGCCCCAGCATTTT.

This clonotype was counted at least ten times. V gene TRBV5-1 combines with J gene TRBJ2-5, with unresolved D. V was cut by 2 bases and J by 1 base, with 9 bases left in between. Germline assignment: CDR1 SGHRS and CDR2 YFSETQ. This CDR3 has 14 residues. As DNA, the CDR3 is TGCGCCAGCAGCTTTGGCAGGCCCCAAGAGACCCAGTACTTC. Amino acids: CASSFGRPQETQYF.

This clonotype was recorded many times. The rearrangement joins TRBV6-2 or TRBV6-3 to TRBJ2-2; no firm D call. This CDR3 is built from 13 residues. CDR1 and CDR2 (germline): MNHEY, SVGEGT. V lost 2 bases and J 3 bases, leaving 4 bases between the germline ends. The CDR3 sequence is CASSYKDTGELFF. Here the CDR3 DNA reads TGTGCCAGCAGTTACAAAGACACCGGGGAGCTGTTTTTT.

In its sample, this clonotype was seen many times. The gene calls are TRBV10-2 and TRBJ1-3; possibly TRBD1 for D (6 bases). Germline lookup yields CDR1 WSHSY and CDR2 SAAADI. The CDR3 loop spans 12 amino acids. The CDR3 sequence is CAIGRGQNTIYF. In DNA, the CDR3 is TGCGCGATCGGCAGGGGACAAAACACCATATATTTT.

This clonotype was recorded many times. This sequence joins TRBV7-3 and TRBJ2-7; D possibly corresponds to TRBD1 (6 bases). V was clipped by 1 base and J by 3 bases, with 10 bases between them. CDR1 and CDR2 (germline): SGHTA, FQGTGA. This CDR3 region has 14 residues. The CDR3 bases are TGTGCCAGCAGCTTAATGGGCAGGGGCTACGAGCAGTACTTC. Protein: CASSLMGRGYEQYF.

V is TRBV21-1 and J is TRBJ2-1; the D call of TRBD2 is as the table states it, not checked on the DNA. TRBV21-1 is a documented pseudogene. The CDR3 spans 17 residues. The CDR3 protein is CASSKAHSWQGRDEQFF. The CDR3 region has the DNA TGTGCCAGCAGCAAAGCCCATTCCTGGCAGGGCCGCGATGAGCAGTTCTTC.

This clonotype occurred many times. The rearrangement uses TRBV20-1 and TRBJ1-2, with unresolved D. The CDR3 is 14 residues long. CDR1 and CDR2 from the germline V gene are DFQATT and SNEGSKA (reference sequence). The V end was cut by 3 bases, the J end by 4 bases, with 15 bases between. The CDR3 DNA reads TGCAGTGCTAGTGATGACTCCTTAGCCTATGGCTACACCTTC. Translating it yields CSASDDSLAYGYTF.

In its sample, this clonotype was seen many times. The genes are TRBV29-1 and TRBJ1-4; D is possibly TRBD1 (5 bases). The CDR3 covers 14 residues. Trimming left V 4 bases short and J 4 bases short, with 13 bases between. CDR1 and CDR2 from the germline V gene are SQVTM and ANQGSEA. In DNA form, the CDR3 reads TGCAGCGTTGTCCACGGGGACGGTAATGAAAAACTGTTTTTT. Its translation: CSVVHGDGNEKLFF.

This clonotype occurred many times. CDR3 bases: TGTGCCAGCAGTTATAGCGGGAGTGCCGGGGAGCTGTTTTTT. Translated: CASSYSGSAGELFF. The chain joins TRBV7-9 to TRBJ2-2, with 9 bases that match TRBD2. CDR1 is SEHNR and CDR2 is FQNEAQ in the germline V gene (reference sequence). V lost 6 bases and J lost 6; bases outside the gene matches: 5. CDR3 size: 14 residues.

This clonotype was detected ten times or more. The chain couples TRBV5-1 to TRBJ2-1, with a possible D match to TRBD1 (5 bases). Germline V gives CDR1 SGHRS, CDR2 YFSETQ. The V and J ends lost 1 base and 8 bases respectively, with 13 bases between them. The CDR3 length is 14 residues. The CDR3 DNA sequence: TGCGCCAGCAGCTTGAGAGCCTCCAGGGATGAGCAGTTCTTC. It specifies CASSLRASRDEQFF. The full variable domain, completed using reference TRBV5-1 and TRBJ2-1, is KAGVTQTPRYLIKTRGQQVTLSCSPISGHRSVSWYQQTPGQGLQFLFEYFSETQRNKGNFPGRFSGRQFSNSRSEMNVSTLELGDSALYLCASSLRASRDEQFFGPGTRLTVL.

This clonotype was seen repeatedly, ten times or more. The CDR3 nucleotides read TGTGCCAGCAGTGATGGTGGTTTAGTGGGCGAGCAGTACTTC. Translated: CASSDGGLVGEQYF. The chain recombines TRBV25-1 with TRBJ2-7; D is undetermined. V lost 3 bases and J 6 bases, leaving 15 bases between the germline ends. The CDR3 is 14 residues long. Germline assignment: CDR1 MGHDK and CDR2 SYGVNS.

This clonotype has at least ten counts. This chain links TRBV5-1 with TRBJ2-7; no firm D call. The CDR3 loop spans 17 amino acids. Trimming cost V 1 base and J 0 bases, with 17 bases left between them. Looked up from germline, CDR1 is SGHRS and CDR2 is YFSETQ. The CDR3 region is CASSLNRWVLPSYEQYF. The CDR3 bases are TGCGCCAGCAGCTTGAATCGGTGGGTCCTTCCCTCCTACGAGCAGTACTTC.

This clonotype was observed many times. The CDR3 spells CSAPVRQSLYEQYF. The CDR3 DNA follows: TGCAGTGCCCCCGTGCGACAGAGCCTCTACGAGCAGTACTTC. The chain uses TRBV20-1 and TRBJ2-7; tentatively, D is TRBD1 (5 bases). The germline V gene has CDR1 DFQATT and CDR2 SNEGSKA (reference sequence). The V end lost 6 bases, the J end lost 3 bases, and 18 bases lay between the germline ends. This CDR3 spans 14 amino acids.

This clonotype has ten or more counts. The chain joins TRBV12-3 or TRBV12-4 to TRBJ1-2; 7 nucleotides align to TRBD1. This CDR3 region has 14 residues. After removal of 6 bases from V and 5 bases from J, the junction contained 9 bases not matched to a gene. CDR3 DNA: TGTGCCAGCAGCCAAGCCGGGACAGCTTATGGCTACACCTTC. Residues: CASSQAGTAYGYTF.

This clonotype was seen a few times. The chain recombines TRBV6-1 with TRBJ1-5, with 8 bases matching TRBD1. The CDR3 sequence is 14 residues long. CDR1 and CDR2 from the germline V gene are MNHNS and SASEGT. With V trimmed by 4 bases and J by 6 bases, 5 bases remained unmatched. The CDR3: CASSGTDRVQPQHF. CDR3 DNA: TGTGCCAGCAGTGGAACGGACAGGGTTCAGCCCCAGCATTTT.

Ten or more counts support this clonotype. This chain joins TRBV15 and TRBJ2-3, with TRBD2 identical over 8 bases. V lost 1 base and J lost 4; bases outside the gene matches: 4. CDR3 size: 15 residues. Per the germline V gene, CDR1 is LNHNV and CDR2 is YYDKDF (reference sequence). CDR3 residues: CATSRVTGGPDTQYF. The CDR3 nucleotides are TGTGCCACCAGCAGAGTTACGGGGGGGCCAGATACGCAGTATTTT.

V and J are TRBV19 and TRBJ2-7, with 8 bases that match TRBD1. The CDR3 has 15 amino acids. CDR1 and CDR2 (germline): LNHDA, SQIVND (reference sequence). V lost 3 bases, J lost 5 bases, and 9 bases stayed unmatched. This CDR3 reads CASSMDREKYNEQYF. CDR3 coding DNA: TGTGCCAGTAGTATGGACAGGGAGAAGTATAACGAGCAGTACTTC.